Listed below are T cell receptor beta chains from one sample, sequenced in a study of OX40 agonist ivuxolimab in advanced cancers. The data were produced by immunoSEQ multiplex PCR, yet TCRdb's version contains in-frame clones alone and is incomplete. The data hold about 50,000 clones, with around 80% observed a single time. The material was CD4+ or CD8+ T cells sorted from blood, obtained in a trial of the OX40 agonist ivuxolimab. These receptors were taken from an adult with an advanced solid tumor such as melanoma, head and neck, liver or kidney cancer. CDR3s include the opening cysteine and the closing phenylalanine or tryptophan. Each record gives: CDR3 DNA, CDR3 protein, V gene, D gene, clone size, J gene. A D gene is named only where the DNA matches it firmly. Size is stated for part of the rows, as once, few or many counts, or as a class when the clone is expanded.

TGTGCCAGCAGTTTAAGGAATGAGCAGTTCTTC,CASSLRNEQFF,TRBV27,-,-,TRBJ2-1
TGTGCCAGCAGCTTGGGGTACAATCAGCCCCAGCATTTT,CASSLGYNQPQHF,TRBV7-2,-,once,TRBJ1-5
TGTGCCAGCAGCCGGGACAGGGGGCCTGGTGAAAAACTGTTTTTT,CASSRDRGPGEKLFF,TRBV5-4,TRBD1,few,TRBJ1-4
TGCGCCAGCAGCTTGGAATTGAACAGGGGGAATCTGAACACTGAAGCTTTCTTT,CASSLELNRGNLNTEAFF,TRBV5-1,TRBD1,once,TRBJ1-1
TGCGCCAGCAGCCTCACCGGGACAGGCAGAAACACCATATATTTT,CASSLTGTGRNTIYF,TRBV4-1,TRBD1,-,TRBJ1-3
TGTGCCAGCAGCGTAGGGAGTAGCGGCGCAGATACGCAGTATTTT,CASSVGSSGADTQYF,TRBV9,-,-,TRBJ2-3
TGTGCCAGCAGCTTAGGGACAGGGGTTAGGGCCTACGAGCAGTACTTC,CASSLGTGVRAYEQYF,TRBV7-8,TRBD1,-,TRBJ2-7
TGTGCCTGGAGTGTCGCTGAAGAGCAGTACTTC,CAWSVAEEQYF,TRBV30,-,-,TRBJ2-7
TGTGCCAGCAGAAAGGGGAAGACCTATAATTCACCCCTCCACTTT,CASRKGKTYNSPLHF,TRBV2,-,-,TRBJ1-6
TGTGCCAGCAGCCAGACTAGCCGGGGAGGGTTTGGAGAGCAGTTCTTC,CASSQTSRGGFGEQFF,TRBV7-3,TRBD2,-,TRBJ2-1